The sequence of this TCR beta chain was determined in a study of Ad26.COV2.S vaccination and SARS-CoV-2 variants. Study overall: Of the COV1001 trial arms, the Ad26.COV2.S arm included the donor.

Here immunoSEQ multiplex PCR was the method, and the copy in TCRdb shows in-frame clones only, minus some. Of 300,000 to 400,000 clones listed, approximately 85% were seen once; the top ten hold roughly 3.3%. Germline V gene lookup returns CDR1 MGHDK and CDR2 SYGVNS. V dropped 4 bases and J dropped 3 bases, with 10 bases sitting between them. This CDR3 comprises 13 residues. The treatment denotes: 15 to 20 received Ad26.COV2.S at low or high dose, single or two shots; roughly 5 received placebo; per-sample allocation not given. Day 63 after the first injection of vaccine or placebo was the sampling time.

Source: peripheral blood, taken in a trial of Ad26.COV2.S vaccine versus placebo. The rearrangement joins TRBV25-1 to TRBJ2-7; tentatively, D is TRBD1 (5 bases). The source is a person aged 18-60 years who received the Ad26.COV2.S COVID-19 vaccine or a placebo. CDR3 amino acids: CASSVGALYEQYF. The CDR3 DNA reads as TGTGCCAGCAGTGTTGGGGCCCTCTACGAGCAGTACTTC.